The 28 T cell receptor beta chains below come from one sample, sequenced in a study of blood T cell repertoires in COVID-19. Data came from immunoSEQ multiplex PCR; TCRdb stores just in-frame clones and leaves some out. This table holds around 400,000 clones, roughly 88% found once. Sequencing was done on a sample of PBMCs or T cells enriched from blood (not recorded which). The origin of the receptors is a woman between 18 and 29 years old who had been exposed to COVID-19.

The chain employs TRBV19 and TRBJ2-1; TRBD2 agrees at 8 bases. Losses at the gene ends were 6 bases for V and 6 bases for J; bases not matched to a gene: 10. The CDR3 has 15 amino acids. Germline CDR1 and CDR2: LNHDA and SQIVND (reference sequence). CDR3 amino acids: CASRPPGLDGNEQFF. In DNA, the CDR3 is TGTGCCAGTAGACCTCCGGGACTAGATGGCAATGAGCAGTTCTTC.

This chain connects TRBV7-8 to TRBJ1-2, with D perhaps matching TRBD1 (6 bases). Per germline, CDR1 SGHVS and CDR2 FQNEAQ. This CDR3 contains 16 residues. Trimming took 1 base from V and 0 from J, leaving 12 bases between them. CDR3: CASSLGIRGANYGYTF. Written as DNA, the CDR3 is TGTGCCAGCAGCTTAGGAATCAGGGGAGCTAACTATGGCTACACCTTC.

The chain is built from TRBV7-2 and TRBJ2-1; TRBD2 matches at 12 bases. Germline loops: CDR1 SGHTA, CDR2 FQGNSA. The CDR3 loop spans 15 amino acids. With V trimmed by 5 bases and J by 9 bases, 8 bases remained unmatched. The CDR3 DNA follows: TGTGCCAGCAGCCTAAGGACTAGCGGGACGTTTGAGCAGTTCTTC. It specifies CASSLRTSGTFEQFF. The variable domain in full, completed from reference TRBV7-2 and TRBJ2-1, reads GAGVSQSPSNKVTEKGKDVELRCDPISGHTALYWYRQSLGQGLEFLIYFQGNSAPDKSGLPSDRFSAERTGGSVSTLTIQRTQQEDSAVYLCASSLRTSGTFEQFFGPGTRLTVL.

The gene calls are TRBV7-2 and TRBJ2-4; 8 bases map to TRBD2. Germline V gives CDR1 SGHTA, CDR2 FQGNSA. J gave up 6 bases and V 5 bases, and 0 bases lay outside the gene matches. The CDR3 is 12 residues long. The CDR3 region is CASSAGGNIQYF. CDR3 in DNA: TGTGCCAGCAGCGCGGGGGGAAACATTCAGTACTTC.

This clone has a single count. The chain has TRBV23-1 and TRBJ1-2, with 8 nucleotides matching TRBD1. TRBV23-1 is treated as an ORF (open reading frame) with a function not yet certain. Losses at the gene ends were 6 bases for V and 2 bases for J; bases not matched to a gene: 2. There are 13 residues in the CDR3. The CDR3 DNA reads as TGCGCCAGCAGGACAGGGGCGAACTATGGCTACACCTTC. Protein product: CASRTGANYGYTF.

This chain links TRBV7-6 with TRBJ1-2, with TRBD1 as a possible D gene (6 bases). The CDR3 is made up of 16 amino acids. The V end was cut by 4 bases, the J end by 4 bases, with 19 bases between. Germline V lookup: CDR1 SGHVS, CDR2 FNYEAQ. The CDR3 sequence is CASSSQGRGYTYGYTF. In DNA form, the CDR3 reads TGTGCCAGCAGCTCCCAAGGGAGGGGGTATACCTATGGCTACACCTTC.

The CDR3 DNA reads as TGTGCCAGCAGTTACACACAGGGGGGCTATGGCTACACCTTC. Protein product: CASSYTQGGYGYTF. This chain links TRBV6-5 with TRBJ1-2; TRBD1 aligns across 8 bases. The germline CDR1 and CDR2 sequences are MNHEY and SVGAGI. The CDR3 has 14 residues. V was clipped by 2 bases and J by 4 bases; unmatched bases: 3.

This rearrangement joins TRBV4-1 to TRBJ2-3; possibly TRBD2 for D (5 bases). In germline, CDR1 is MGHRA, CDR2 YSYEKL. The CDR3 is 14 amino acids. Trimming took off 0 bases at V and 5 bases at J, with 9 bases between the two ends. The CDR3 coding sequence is TGCGCCAGCAGCCAAGACGGGAATGGAGATACGCAGTATTTT. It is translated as CASSQDGNGDTQYF.

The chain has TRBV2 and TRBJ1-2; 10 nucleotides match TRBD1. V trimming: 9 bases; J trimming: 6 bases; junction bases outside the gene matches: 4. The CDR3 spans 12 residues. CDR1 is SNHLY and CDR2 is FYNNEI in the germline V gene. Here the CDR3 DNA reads TGTGCCAGGGAGACAGGGGGCGATGGCTACACCTTC. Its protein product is CARETGGDGYTF.

The CDR3 here is CASSPRDRTNSYEQYF. In DNA, the CDR3 is TGCGCCAGCAGCCCCCGGGACAGGACCAACTCCTACGAGCAGTACTTC. The chain joins TRBV5-1 to TRBJ2-7; 8 bases agree with TRBD1. V was clipped by 4 bases and J by 0 bases; unmatched bases: 9. CDR3 length equals 16 residues. In germline, CDR1 is SGHRS, CDR2 YFSETQ.

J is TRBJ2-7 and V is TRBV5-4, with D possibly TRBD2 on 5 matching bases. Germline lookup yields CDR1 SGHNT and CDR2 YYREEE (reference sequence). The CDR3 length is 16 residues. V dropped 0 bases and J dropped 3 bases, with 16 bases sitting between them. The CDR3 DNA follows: TGTGCCAGCAGCTTGGACCGAATCCTAGCCAACTACGAGCAGTACTTC. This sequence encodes CASSLDRILANYEQYF.

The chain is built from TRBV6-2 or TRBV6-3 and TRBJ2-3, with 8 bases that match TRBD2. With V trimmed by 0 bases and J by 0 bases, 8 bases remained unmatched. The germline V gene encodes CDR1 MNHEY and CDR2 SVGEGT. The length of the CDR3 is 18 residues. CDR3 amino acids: CASSYSSGAGGSTDTQYF. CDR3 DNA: TGTGCCAGCAGTTACTCTTCGGGTGCGGGGGGTAGCACAGATACGCAGTATTTT.

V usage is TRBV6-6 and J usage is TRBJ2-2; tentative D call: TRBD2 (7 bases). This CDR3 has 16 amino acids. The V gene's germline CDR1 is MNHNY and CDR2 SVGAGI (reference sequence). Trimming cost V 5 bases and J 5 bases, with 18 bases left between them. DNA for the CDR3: TGTGCCAGCAGTAACGTTGGCGGGGGCGTGACCGGGGAGCTGTTTTTT. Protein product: CASSNVGGGVTGELFF.

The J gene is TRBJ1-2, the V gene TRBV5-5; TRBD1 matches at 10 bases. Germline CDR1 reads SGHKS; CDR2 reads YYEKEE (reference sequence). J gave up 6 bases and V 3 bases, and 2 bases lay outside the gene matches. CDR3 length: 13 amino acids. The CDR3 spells CASSSGTGDGYTF. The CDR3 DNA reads TGTGCCAGCAGCTCCGGGACAGGGGATGGCTACACCTTC.

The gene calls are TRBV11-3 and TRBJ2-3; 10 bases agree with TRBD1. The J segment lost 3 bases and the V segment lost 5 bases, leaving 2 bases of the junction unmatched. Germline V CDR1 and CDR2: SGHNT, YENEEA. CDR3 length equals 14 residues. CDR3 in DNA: TGTGCCAGCAGCCTGGGACAGGGGACAGATACGCAGTATTTT. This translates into CASSLGQGTDTQYF.

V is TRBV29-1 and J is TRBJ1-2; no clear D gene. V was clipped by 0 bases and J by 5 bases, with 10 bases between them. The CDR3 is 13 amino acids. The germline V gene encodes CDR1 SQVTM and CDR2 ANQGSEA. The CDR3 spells CSVEDLIVYGYTF. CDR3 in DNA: TGCAGCGTTGAAGATTTAATTGTGTATGGCTACACCTTC.

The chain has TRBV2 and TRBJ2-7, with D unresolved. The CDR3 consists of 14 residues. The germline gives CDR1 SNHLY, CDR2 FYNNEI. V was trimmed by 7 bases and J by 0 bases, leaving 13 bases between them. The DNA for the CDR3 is TGTGCCAGCACTCGAGACTTCAACTCCTACGAGCAGTACTTC. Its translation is CASTRDFNSYEQYF.

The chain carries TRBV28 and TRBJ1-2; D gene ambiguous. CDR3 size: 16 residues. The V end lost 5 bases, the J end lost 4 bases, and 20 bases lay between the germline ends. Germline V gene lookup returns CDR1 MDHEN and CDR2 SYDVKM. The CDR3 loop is CASSLLGAGNGYGYTF. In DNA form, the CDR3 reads TGTGCCAGCAGTCTTCTTGGAGCGGGGAACGGCTATGGCTACACCTTC.

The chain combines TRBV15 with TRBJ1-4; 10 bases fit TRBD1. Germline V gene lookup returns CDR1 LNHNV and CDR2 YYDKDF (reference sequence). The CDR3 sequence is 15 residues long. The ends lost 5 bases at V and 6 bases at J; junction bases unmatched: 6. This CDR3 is CATSRTGTGDEKLFF. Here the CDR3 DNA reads TGTGCCACCAGCCGCACCGGGACAGGGGATGAAAAACTGTTTTTT. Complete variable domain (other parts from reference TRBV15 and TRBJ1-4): DAMVIQNPRYQVTQFGKPVTLSCSQTLNHNVMYWYQQKSSQAPKLLFHYYDKDFNNEADTPDNFQSRRPNTSFCFLDIRSPGLGDTAMYLCATSRTGTGDEKLFFGSGTQLSVL.

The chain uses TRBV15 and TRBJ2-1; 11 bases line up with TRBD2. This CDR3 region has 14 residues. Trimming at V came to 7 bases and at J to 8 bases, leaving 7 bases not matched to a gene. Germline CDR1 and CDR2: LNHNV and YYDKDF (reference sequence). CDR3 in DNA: TGTGCCACCAAGATAGCGGGGGGGCGGGATGAGCAGTTCTTC. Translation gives CATKIAGGRDEQFF. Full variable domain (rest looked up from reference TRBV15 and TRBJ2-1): DAMVIQNPRYQVTQFGKPVTLSCSQTLNHNVMYWYQQKSSQAPKLLFHYYDKDFNNEADTPDNFQSRRPNTSFCFLDIRSPGLGDTAMYLCATKIAGGRDEQFFGPGTRLTVL.

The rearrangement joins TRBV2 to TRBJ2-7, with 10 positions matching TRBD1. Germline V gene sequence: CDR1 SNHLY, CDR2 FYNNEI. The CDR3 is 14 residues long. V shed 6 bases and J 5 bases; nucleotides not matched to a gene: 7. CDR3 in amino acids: CASRGQGHLDEQYF. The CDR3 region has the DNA TGTGCCAGCAGGGGACAGGGGCACCTCGACGAGCAGTACTTC.

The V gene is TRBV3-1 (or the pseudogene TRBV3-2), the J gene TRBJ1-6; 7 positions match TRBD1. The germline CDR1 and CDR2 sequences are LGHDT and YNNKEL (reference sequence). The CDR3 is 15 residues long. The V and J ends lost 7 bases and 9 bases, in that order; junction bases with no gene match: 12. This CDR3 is CASNLNRGVSSPLHF. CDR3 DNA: TGTGCCAGCAATCTAAACAGGGGAGTCAGTTCACCCCTCCACTTT.

The CDR3 region is CASRSVAGVYTGELFF. CDR3 nucleotides: TGTGCCAGCAGGTCTGTAGCGGGAGTTTACACCGGGGAGCTGTTTTTT. The chain joins TRBV28 to TRBJ2-2; 9 bases agree with TRBD2. The germline V gene has CDR1 MDHEN and CDR2 SYDVKM. The CDR3 length is 16 residues. The ends lost 6 bases at V and 3 bases at J; junction bases unmatched: 8.

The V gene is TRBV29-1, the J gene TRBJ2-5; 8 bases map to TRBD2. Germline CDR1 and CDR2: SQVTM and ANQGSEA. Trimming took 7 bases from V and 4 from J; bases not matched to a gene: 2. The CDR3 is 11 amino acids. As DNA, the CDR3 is TGCAGCGAACGGGGGGGAGAGACCCAGTACTTC. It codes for CSERGGETQYF.

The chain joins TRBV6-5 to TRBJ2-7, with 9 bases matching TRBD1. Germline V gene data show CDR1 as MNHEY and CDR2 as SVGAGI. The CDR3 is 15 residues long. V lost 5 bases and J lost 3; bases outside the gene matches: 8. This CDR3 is CASSTTGTGIYEQYF. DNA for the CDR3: TGTGCCAGCAGTACGACCGGGACAGGGATCTACGAGCAGTACTTC.

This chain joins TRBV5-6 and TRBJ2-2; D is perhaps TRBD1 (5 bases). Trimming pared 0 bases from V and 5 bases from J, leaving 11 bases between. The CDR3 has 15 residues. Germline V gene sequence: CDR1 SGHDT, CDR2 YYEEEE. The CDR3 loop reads CASSLGGRTTGELFF. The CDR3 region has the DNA TGTGCCAGCAGCTTGGGGGGCAGGACGACCGGGGAGCTGTTTTTT.

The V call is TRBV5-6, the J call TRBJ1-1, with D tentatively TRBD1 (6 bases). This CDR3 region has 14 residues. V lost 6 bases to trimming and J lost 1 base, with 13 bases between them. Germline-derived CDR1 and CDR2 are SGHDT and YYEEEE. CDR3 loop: CASNLRGGNTEAFF. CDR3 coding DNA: TGTGCCAGCAACCTAAGGGGGGGGAACACTGAAGCTTTCTTT. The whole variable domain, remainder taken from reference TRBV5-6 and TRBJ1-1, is DAGVTQSPTHLIKTRGQQVTLRCSPKSGHDTVSWYQQALGQGPQFIFQYYEEEERQRGNFPDRFSGHQFPNYSSELNVNALLLGDSALYLCASNLRGGNTEAFFGQGTRLTVV.

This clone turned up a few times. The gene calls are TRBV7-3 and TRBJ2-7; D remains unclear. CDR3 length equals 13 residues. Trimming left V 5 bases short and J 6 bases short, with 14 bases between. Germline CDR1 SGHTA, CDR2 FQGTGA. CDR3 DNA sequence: TGTGCCAGCAGCCCACCCAACTCCGGCGAGCAGTACTTC. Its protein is CASSPPNSGEQYF.